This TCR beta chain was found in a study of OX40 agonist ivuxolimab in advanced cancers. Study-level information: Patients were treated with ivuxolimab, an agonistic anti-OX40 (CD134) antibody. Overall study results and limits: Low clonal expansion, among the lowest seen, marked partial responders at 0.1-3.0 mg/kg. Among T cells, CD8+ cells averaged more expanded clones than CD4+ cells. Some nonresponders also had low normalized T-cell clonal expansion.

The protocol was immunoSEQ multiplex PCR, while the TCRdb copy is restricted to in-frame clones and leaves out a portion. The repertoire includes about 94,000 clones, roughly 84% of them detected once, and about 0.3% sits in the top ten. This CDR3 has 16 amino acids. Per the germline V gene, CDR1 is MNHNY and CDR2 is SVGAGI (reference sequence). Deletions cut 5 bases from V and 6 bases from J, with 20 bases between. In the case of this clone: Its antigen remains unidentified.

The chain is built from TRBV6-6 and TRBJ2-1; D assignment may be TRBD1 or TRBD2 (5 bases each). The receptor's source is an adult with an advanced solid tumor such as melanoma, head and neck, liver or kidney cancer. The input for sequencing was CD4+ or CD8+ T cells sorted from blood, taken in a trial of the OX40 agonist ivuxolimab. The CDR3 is CASSPQGTVGGNEQFF. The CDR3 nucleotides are TGTGCCAGCAGTCCGCAGGGTACAGTCGGAGGCAATGAGCAGTTCTTC.